This T cell receptor beta chain was identified in a study of CD8+ T cells in alopecia areata. Study as a whole: Disease severity was quantified as SALT score of affected scalp area.

RNA was extracted and reverse transcribed into cDNA as the sequencing template. TCRdb's copy holds only in-frame clones and misses some; the assay was immunoSEQ multiplex PCR. The sample has 80,000 to 95,000 clones, 40% to 50% seen once. This clone was detected only a few times. This CDR3 has 14 residues. Per germline, CDR1 GTSNPN and CDR2 SVGIG (reference sequence). V was clipped by 2 bases and J by 0 bases, with 11 bases between them. The treatment here: oral pan-JAK inhibitor, 5-10 mg twice daily. Obtained from alopecia areata patients were lesional scalp punch biopsies along with peripheral blood. The researchers isolated CD4+ and CD8+ T cells from PBMCs by sorting.

This sample comprised CD8+ T cells sorted from blood, obtained at week 24, from a patient treated with tofacitinib. V is TRBV30 and J is TRBJ2-7; D call uncertain. This TCR was recovered from a human donor with alopecia areata. The CDR3 sequence: CAWSLGVISYEQYF. The DNA of the CDR3 is TGTGCCTGGAGTCTGGGCGTCATCTCCTACGAGCAGTACTTC.